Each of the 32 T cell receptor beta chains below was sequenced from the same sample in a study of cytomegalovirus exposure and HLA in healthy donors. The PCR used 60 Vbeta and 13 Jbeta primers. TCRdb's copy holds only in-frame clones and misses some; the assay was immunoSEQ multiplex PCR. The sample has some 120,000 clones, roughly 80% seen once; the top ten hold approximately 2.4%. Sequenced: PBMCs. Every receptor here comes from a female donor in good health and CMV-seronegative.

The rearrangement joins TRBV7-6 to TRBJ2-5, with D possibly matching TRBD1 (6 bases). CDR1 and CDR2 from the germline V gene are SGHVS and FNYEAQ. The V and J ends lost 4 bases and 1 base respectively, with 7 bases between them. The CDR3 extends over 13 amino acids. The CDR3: CASSSGVQETQYF. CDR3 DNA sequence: TGTGCCAGCAGCTCAGGGGTCCAAGAGACCCAGTACTTC.

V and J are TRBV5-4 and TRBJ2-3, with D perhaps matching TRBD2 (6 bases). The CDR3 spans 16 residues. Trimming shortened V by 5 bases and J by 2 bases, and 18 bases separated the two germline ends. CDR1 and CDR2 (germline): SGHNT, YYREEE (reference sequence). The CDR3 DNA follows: TGTGCCAGCAGTACACTTTCTAGCGAATACACAGATACGCAGTATTTT. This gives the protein CASSTLSSEYTDTQYF.

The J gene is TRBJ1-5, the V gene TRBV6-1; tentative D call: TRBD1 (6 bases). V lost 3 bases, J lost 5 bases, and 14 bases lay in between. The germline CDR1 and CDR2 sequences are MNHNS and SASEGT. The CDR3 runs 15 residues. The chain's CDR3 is CASSEGTRGYQPQHF. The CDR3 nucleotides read TGTGCCAGCAGTGAGGGGACCAGGGGCTATCAGCCCCAGCATTTT.

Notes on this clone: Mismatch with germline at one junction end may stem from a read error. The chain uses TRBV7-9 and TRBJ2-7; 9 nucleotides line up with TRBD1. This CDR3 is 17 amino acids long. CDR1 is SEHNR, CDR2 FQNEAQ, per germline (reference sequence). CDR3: CSSSGPGQGIVLREQYF. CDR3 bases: TGTTCCAGCAGCGGGCCCGGACAGGGGATAGTTCTACGAGAGCAGTACTTC. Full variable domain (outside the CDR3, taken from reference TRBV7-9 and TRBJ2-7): DTGVSQNPRHKITKRGQNVTFRCDPISEHNRLYWYRQTLGQGPEFLTYFQNEAQLEKSRLLSDRFSAERPKGSFSTLEIQRTEQGDSAMYLCSSSGPGQGIVLREQYFGPGTRLTVT.

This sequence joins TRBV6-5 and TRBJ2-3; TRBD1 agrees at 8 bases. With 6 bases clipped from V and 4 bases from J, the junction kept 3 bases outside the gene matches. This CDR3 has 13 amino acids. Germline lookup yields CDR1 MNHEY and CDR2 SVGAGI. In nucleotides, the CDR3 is TGTGCCAGCAGCAGACAGGGGCCAGATACGCAGTATTTT. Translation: CASSRQGPDTQYF.

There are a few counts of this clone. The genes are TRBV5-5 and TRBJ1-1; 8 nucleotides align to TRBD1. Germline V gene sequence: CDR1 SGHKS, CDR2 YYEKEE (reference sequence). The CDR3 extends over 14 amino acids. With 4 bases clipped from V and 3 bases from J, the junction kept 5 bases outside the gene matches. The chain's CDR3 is CASSIQGGDTEAFF. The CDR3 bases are TGTGCCAGCAGCATACAGGGGGGTGACACTGAAGCTTTCTTT.

The CDR3 coding sequence is TGCGCCAGCAGCCCCCGACAGGGGAATTCACCCCTCCACTTT. This sequence encodes CASSPRQGNSPLHF. V usage is TRBV5-1 and J usage is TRBJ1-6; 8 bases are shared with TRBD1. Germline CDR1 and CDR2: SGHRS and YFSETQ. This CDR3 has 14 residues. Losses at the gene ends were 4 bases for V and 7 bases for J; bases not matched to a gene: 4.

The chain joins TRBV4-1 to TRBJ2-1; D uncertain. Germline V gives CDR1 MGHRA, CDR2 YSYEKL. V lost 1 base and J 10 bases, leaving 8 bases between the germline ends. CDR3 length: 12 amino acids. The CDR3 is CASSQGLREQFF. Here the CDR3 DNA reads TGCGCCAGCAGCCAAGGTTTGCGCGAGCAGTTCTTC.

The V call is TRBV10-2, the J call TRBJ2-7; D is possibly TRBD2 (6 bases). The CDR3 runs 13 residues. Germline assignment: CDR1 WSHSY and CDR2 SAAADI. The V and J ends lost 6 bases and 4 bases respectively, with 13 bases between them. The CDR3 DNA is TGCGCCAGCAGGGCGGGACTCACATACGAGCAGTACTTC. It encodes CASRAGLTYEQYF.

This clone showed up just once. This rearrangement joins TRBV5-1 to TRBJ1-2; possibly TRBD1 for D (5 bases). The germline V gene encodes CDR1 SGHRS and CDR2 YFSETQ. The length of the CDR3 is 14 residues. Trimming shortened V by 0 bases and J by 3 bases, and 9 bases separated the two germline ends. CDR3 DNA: TGCGCCAGCAGCTTGGGGACGGGGGACTATGGCTACACCTTC. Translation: CASSLGTGDYGYTF.

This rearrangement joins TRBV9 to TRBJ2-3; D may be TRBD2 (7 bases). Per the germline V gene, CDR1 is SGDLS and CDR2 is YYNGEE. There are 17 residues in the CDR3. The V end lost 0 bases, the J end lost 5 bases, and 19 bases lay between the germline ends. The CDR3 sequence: CASSVDPGGGGLDTQYF. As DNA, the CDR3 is TGTGCCAGCAGCGTAGACCCTGGAGGGGGGGGTTTAGATACGCAGTATTTT.

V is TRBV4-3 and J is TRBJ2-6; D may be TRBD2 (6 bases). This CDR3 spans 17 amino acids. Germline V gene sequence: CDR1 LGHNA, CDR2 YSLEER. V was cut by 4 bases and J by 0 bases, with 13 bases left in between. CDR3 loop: CASSLLGSSSGANVLTF. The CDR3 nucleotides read TGCGCCAGCAGCCTCCTCGGGAGCAGCTCTGGGGCCAACGTCCTGACTTTC.

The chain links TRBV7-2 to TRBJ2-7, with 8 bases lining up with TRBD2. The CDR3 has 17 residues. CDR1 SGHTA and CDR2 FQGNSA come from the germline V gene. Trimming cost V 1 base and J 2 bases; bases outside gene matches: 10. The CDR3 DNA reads TGTGCCAGCAGCTTAGTAGGATCGGGGGGGCTTGCCTACGAGCAGTACTTC. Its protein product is CASSLVGSGGLAYEQYF.

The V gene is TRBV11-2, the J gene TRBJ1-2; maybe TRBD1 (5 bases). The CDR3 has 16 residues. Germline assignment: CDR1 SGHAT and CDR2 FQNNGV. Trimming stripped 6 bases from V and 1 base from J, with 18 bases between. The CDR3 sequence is CASRGLEMVGNYGYTF. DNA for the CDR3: TGTGCCAGCAGGGGGCTGGAGATGGTTGGTAACTATGGCTACACCTTC.

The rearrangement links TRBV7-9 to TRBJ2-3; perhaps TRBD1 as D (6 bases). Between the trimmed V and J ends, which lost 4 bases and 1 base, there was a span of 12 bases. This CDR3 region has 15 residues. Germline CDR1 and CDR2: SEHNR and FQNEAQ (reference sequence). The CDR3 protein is CASSSTGVGTDTQYF. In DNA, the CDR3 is TGTGCCAGCAGCTCGACAGGAGTCGGCACAGATACGCAGTATTTT.

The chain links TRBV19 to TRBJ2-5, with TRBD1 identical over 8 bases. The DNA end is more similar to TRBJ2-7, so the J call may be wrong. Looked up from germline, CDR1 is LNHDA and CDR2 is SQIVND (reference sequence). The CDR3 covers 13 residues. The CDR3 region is CASGNRGSYEQYF. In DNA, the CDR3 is TGTGCCAGTGGGAACAGGGGGTCCTACGAGCAGTACTTC.

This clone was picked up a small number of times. CDR3 region: CASSAAVSIEKLFF. CDR3 DNA sequence: TGTGCCAGCAGTGCCGCCGTCTCTATCGAAAAACTGTTTTTT. This sequence joins TRBV2 and TRBJ1-4; D remains ambiguous. V shed 4 bases and J shed 8 bases, with 14 bases lying between them. CDR3 size: 14 residues. In germline, CDR1 is SNHLY, CDR2 FYNNEI.

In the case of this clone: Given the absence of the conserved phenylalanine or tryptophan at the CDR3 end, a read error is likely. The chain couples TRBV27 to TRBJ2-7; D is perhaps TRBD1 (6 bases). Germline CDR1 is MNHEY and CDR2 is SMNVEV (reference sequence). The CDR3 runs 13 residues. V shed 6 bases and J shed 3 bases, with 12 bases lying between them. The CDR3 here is CASRSPDSYEQYL. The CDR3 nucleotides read TGTGCCAGCAGGTCTCCGGACAGCTACGAGCAGTACCTC.

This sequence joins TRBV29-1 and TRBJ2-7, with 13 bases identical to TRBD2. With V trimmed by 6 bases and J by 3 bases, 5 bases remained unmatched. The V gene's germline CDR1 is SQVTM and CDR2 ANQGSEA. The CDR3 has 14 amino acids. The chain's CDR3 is CSVGLAGPYYEQYF. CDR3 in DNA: TGCAGCGTGGGACTAGCGGGGCCCTACTACGAGCAGTACTTC.

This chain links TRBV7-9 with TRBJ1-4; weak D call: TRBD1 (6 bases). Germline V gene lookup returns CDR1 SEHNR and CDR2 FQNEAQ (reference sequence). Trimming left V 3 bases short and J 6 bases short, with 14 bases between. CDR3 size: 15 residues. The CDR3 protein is CASSFYREQDEKLFF. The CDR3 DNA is TGTGCCAGCAGCTTCTACAGGGAACAAGATGAAAAACTGTTTTTT.

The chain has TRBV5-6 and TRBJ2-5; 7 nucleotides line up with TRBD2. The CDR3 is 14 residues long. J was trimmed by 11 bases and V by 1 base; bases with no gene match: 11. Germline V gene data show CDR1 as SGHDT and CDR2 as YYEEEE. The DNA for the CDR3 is TGTGCCAGCAGCTTGCCAGCGATGGGGGGGGAGCAGTACTTC. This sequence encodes CASSLPAMGGEQYF.

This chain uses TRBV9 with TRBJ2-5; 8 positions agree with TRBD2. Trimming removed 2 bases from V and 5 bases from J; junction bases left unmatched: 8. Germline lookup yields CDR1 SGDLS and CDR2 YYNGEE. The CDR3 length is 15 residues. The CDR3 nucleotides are TGTGCCAGCAGCGTCCGAGCGGGGGCGGTGGAGACCCAGTACTTC. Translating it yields CASSVRAGAVETQYF.

The CDR3 here is CASSYGLGQGNSPLHF. The CDR3 DNA reads TGTGCCAGCAGTTATGGATTGGGACAGGGGAATTCACCCCTCCACTTT. The chain recombines TRBV6-5 with TRBJ1-6; 10 bases fit TRBD1. Trimming at V came to 3 bases and at J to 7 bases, leaving 6 bases not matched to a gene. The CDR3 covers 16 residues. Germline V gene lookup returns CDR1 MNHEY and CDR2 SVGAGI.

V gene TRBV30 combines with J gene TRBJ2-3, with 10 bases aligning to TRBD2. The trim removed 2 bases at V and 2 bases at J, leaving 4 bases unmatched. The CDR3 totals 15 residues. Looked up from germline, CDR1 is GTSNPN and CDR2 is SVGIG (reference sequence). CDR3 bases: TGTGCCTGGAGTAGCGGGGGGGCCAACACAGATACGCAGTATTTT. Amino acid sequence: CAWSSGGANTDTQYF. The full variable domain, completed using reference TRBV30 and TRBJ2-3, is SQTIHQWPATLVQPVGSPLSLECTVEGTSNPNLYWYRQAAGRGLQLLFYSVGIGQISSEVPQNLSASRPQDRQFILSSKKLLLSDSGFYLCAWSSGGANTDTQYFGPGTRLTVL.

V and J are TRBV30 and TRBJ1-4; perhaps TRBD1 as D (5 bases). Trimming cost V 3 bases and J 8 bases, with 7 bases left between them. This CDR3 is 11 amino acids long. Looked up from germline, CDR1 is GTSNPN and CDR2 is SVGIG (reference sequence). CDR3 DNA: TGTGCCTGGAGGGGGGGAGAAAAACTGTTTTTT. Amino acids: CAWRGGEKLFF.

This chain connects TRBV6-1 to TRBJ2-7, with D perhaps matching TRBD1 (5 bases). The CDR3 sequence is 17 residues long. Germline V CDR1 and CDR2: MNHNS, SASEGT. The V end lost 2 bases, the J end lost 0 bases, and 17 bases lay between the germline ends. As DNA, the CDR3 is TGTGCCAGCAGTGAATTAAGGGGAACTTTGAGCTCCTACGAGCAGTACTTC. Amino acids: CASSELRGTLSSYEQYF.

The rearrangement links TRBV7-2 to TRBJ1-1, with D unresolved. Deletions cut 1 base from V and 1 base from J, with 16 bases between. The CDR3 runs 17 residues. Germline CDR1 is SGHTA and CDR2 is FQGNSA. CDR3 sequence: CASSLDSGRRSNTEAFF. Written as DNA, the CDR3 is TGTGCCAGCAGCTTAGATTCGGGTCGGCGGTCGAACACTGAAGCTTTCTTT.

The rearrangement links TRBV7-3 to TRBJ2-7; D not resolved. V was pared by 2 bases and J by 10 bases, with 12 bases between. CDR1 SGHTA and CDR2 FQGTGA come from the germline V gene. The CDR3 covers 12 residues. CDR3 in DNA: TGTGCCAGCAGCTTATATCCGGGTCCACAGTACTTC. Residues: CASSLYPGPQYF.

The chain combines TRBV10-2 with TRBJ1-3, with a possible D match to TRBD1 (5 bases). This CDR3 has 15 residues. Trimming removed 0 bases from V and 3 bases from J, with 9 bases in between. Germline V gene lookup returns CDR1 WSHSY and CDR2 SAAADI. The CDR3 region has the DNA TGCGCCAGCAGTGAGTCGGGGGGGTTTGGAAACACCATATATTTT. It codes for CASSESGGFGNTIYF.

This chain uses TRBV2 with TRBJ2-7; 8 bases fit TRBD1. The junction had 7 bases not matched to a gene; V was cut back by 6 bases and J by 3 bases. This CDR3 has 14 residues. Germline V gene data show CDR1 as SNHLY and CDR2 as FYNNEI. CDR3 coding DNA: TGTGCCAGCAGAAAGGACAGGGACGGCTACGAGCAGTACTTC. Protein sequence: CASRKDRDGYEQYF.

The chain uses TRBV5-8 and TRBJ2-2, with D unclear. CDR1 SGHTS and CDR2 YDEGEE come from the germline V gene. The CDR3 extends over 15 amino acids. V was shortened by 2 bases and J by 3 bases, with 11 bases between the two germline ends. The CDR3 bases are TGTGCCAGCAGCTTTCCCGGGTTCGACACCGGGGAGCTGTTTTTT. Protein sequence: CASSFPGFDTGELFF.

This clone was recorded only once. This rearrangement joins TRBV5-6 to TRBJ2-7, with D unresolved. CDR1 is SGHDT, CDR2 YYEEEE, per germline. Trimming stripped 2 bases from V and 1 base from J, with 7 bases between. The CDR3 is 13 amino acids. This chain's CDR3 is CASSFTESYEQYF. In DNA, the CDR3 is TGTGCCAGCAGCTTTACAGAGTCCTACGAGCAGTACTTC.